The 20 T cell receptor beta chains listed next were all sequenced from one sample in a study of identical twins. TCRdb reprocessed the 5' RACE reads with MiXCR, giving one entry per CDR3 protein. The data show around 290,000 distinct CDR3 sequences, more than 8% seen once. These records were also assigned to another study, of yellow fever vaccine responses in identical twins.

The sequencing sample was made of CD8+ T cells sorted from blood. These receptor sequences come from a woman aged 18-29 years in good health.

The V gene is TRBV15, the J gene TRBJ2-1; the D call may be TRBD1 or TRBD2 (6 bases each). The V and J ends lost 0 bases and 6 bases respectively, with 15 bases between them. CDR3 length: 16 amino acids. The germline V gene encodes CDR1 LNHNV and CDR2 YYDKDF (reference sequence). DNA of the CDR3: TGTGCCACCAGCAGAGATCCCGGGGGCGCGGGCAATGAGCAGTTCTTC. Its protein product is CATSRDPGGAGNEQFF. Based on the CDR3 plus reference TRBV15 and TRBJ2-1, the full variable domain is DAMVIQNPRYQVTQFGKPVTLSCSQTLNHNVMYWYQQKSSQAPKLLFHYYDKDFNNEADTPDNFQSRRPNTSFCFLDIRSPGLGDTAMYLCATSRDPGGAGNEQFFGPGTRLTVL.

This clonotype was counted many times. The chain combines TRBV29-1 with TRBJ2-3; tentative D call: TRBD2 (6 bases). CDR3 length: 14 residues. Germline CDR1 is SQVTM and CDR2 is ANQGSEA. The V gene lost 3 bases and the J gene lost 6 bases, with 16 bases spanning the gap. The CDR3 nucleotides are TGCAGCGTTGAGTCGGGAGACCAGCTGGATACGCAGTATTTT. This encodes CSVESGDQLDTQYF.

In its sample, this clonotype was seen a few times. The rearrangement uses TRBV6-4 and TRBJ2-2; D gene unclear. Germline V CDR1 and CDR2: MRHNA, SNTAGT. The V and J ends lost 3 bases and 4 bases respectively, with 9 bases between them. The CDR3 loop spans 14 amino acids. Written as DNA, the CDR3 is TGTGCCAGCAGTGAAGGGCTCCTCACCGGGGAGCTGTTTTTT. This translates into CASSEGLLTGELFF.

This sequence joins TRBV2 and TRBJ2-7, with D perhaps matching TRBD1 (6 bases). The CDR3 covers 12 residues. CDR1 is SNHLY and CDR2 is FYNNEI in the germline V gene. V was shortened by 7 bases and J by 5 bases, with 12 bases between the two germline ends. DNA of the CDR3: TGTGCCAGCATGGGGGCGCGCCACGAGCAGTACTTC. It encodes CASMGARHEQYF. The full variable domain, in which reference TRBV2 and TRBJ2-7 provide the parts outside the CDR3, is EPEVTQTPSHQVTQMGQEVILRCVPISNHLYFYWYRQILGQKVEFLVSFYNNEISEKSEIFDDQFSVERPDGSNFTLKIRSTKLEDSAMYFCASMGARHEQYFGPGTRLTVT.

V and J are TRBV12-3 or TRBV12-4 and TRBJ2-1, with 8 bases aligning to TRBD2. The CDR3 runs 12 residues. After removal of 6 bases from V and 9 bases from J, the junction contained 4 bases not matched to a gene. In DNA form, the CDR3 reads TGTGCCAGCAGAGGACTAGCATCTGAGCAGTTCTTC. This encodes CASRGLASEQFF.

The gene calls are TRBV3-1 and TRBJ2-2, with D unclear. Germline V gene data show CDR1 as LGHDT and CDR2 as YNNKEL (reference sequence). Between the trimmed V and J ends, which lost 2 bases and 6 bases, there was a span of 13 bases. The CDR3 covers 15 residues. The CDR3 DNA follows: TGTGCCAGCAGCCAACCAACCGGAGTCCCCGGGGAGCTGTTTTTT. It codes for CASSQPTGVPGELFF.

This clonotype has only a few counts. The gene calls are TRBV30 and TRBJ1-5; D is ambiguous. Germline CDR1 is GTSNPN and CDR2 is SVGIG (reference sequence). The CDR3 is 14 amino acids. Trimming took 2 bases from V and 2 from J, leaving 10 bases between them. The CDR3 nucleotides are TGTGCCTGGAGTATGGGTCAGGGCAATCAGCCCCAGCATTTT. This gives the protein CAWSMGQGNQPQHF. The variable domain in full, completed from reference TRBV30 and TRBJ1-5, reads SQTIHQWPATLVQPVGSPLSLECTVEGTSNPNLYWYRQAAGRGLQLLFYSVGIGQISSEVPQNLSASRPQDRQFILSSKKLLLSDSGFYLCAWSMGQGNQPQHFGDGTRLSIL.

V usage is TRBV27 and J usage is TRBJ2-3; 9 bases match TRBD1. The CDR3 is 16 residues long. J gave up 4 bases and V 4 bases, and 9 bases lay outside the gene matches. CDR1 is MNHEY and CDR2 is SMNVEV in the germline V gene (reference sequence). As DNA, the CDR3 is TGTGCCAGCAGTTCCGGGACAGGGTATTTACCAGATACGCAGTATTTT. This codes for CASSSGTGYLPDTQYF.

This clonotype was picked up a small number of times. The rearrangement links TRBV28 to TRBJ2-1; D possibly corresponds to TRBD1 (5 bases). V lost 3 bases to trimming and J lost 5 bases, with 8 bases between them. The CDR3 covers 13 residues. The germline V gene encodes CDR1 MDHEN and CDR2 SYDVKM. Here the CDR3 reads CASSFEGDNEQFF. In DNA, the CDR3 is TGTGCCAGCAGTTTTGAAGGGGACAATGAGCAGTTCTTC.

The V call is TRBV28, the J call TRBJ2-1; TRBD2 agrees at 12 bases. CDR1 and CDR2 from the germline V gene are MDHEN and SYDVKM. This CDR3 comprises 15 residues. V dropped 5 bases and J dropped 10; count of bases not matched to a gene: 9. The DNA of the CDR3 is TGTGCCAGCAGTCCCCAACTAGCGGGAGGTCAGGAGCAGTTCTTC. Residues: CASSPQLAGGQEQFF. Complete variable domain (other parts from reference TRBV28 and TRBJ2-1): DVKVTQSSRYLVKRTGEKVFLECVQDMDHENMFWYRQDPGLGLRLIYFSYDVKMKEKGDIPEGYSVSREKKERFSLILESASTNQTSMYLCASSPQLAGGQEQFFGPGTRLTVL.

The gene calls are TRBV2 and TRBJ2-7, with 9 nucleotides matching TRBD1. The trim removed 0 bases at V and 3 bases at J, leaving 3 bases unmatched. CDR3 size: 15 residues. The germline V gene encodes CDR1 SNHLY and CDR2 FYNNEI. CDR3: CASSEAGQGHYEQYF. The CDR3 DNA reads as TGTGCCAGCAGTGAAGCGGGACAGGGACACTACGAGCAGTACTTC. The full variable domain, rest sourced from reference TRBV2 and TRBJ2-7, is EPEVTQTPSHQVTQMGQEVILRCVPISNHLYFYWYRQILGQKVEFLVSFYNNEISEKSEIFDDQFSVERPDGSNFTLKIRSTKLEDSAMYFCASSEAGQGHYEQYFGPGTRLTVT.

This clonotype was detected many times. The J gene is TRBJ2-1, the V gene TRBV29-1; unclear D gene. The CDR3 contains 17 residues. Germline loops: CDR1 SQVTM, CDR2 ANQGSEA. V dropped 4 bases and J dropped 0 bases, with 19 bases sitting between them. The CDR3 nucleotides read TGCAGCGTTGTTGGCCCGTTAGCTAGAACCTCCTACAATGAGCAGTTCTTC. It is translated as CSVVGPLARTSYNEQFF.

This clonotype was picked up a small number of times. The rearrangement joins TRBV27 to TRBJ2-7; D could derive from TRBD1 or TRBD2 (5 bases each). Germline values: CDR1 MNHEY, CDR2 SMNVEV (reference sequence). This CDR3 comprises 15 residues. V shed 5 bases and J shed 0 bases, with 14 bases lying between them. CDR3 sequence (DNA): TGTGCCAGCAGTCTAACCGGGACGCTCTCCTACGAGCAGTACTTC. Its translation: CASSLTGTLSYEQYF.

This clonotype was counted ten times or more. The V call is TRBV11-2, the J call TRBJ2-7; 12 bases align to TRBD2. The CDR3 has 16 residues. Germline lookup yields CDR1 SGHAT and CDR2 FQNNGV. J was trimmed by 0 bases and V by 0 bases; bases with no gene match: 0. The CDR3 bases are TGTGCCAGCAGCTTAGAACTAGCGGGGGGCTCCTACGAGCAGTACTTC. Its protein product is CASSLELAGGSYEQYF.

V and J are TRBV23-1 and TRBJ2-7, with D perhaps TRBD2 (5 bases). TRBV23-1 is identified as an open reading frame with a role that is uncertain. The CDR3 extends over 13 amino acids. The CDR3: CGEKRAAPYEQYF. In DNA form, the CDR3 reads TGCGGAGAGAAGAGGGCAGCTCCCTACGAGCAGTACTTC.

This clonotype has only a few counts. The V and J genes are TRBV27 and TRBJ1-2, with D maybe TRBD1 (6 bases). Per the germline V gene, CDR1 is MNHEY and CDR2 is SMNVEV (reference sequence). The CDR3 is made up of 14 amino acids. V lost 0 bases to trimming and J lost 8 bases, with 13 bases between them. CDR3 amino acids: CASSLSGTPSGYTF. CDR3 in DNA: TGTGCCAGCAGTTTATCCGGGACACCCTCGGGCTACACCTTC.

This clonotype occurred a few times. CDR3 sequence (DNA): TGCGCCAGCAGCTCTCAGAACATCCCCTACGAGCAGTACTTC. Residues: CASSSQNIPYEQYF. The chain recombines TRBV10-2 with TRBJ2-7; D is ambiguous. Germline V CDR1 and CDR2: WSHSY, SAAADI. The V end was cut by 6 bases, the J end by 2 bases, with 14 bases between. This CDR3 has 14 amino acids.

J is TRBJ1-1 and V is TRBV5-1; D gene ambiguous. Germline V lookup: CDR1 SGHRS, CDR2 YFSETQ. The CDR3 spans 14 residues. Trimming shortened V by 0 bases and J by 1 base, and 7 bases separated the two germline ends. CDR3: CASSLGLQNTEAFF. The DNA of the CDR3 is TGCGCCAGCAGCTTGGGGCTTCAGAACACTGAAGCTTTCTTT.

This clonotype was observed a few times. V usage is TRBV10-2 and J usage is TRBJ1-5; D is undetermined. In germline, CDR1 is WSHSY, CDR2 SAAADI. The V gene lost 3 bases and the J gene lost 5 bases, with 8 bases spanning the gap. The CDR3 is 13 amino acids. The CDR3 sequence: CASSEEIHQPQHF. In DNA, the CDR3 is TGCGCCAGCAGTGAAGAGATTCATCAGCCCCAGCATTTT.

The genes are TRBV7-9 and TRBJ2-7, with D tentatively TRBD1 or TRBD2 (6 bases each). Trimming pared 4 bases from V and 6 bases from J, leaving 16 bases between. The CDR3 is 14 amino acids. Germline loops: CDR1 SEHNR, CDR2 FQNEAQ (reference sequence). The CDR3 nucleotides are TGTGCCAGCAGCTCCCCCTGGGGGGCGGGCGAGCAGTACTTC. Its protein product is CASSSPWGAGEQYF.